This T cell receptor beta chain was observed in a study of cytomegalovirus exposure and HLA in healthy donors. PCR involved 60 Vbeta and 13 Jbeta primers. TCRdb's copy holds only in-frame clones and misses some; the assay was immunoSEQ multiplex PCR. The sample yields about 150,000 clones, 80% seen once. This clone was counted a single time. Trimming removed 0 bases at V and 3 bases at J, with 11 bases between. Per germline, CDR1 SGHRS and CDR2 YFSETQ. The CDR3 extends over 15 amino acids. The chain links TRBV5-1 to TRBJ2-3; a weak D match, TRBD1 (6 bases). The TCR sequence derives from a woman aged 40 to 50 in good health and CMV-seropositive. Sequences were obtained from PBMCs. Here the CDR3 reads CASSLVKGVTDTQYF. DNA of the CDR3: TGCGCCAGCAGCTTGGTAAAGGGGGTAACAGATACGCAGTATTTT.